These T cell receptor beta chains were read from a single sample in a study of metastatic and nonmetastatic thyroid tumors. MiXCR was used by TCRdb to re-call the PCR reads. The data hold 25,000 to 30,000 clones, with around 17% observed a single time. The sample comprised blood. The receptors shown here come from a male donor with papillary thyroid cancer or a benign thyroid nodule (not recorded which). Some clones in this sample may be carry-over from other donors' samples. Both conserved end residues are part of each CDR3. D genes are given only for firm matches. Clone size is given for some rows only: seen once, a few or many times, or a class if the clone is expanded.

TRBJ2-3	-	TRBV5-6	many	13	CASSLGTPDTQYF	TGTGCCAGCAGCTTGGGGACGCCAGATACGCAGTATTTT
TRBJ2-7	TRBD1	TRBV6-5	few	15	CASSYRQDRVYEQYF	TGTGCCAGCAGTTACCGCCAGGACAGGGTCTACGAGCAGTACTTC
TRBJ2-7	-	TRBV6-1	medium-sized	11	CASGKEGEQYF	TGTGCCAGCGGGAAGGAGGGCGAGCAGTACTTC
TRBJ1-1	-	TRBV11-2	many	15	CASSYDRDGYTEAFF	TGTGCCAGCAGCTACGACCGGGACGGGTACACTGAAGCTTTCTTT
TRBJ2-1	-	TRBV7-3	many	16	CASSLTTQGGTMKQFF	TGTGCCAGCAGCTTAACCACACAGGGCGGTACAATGAAGCAGTTCTTC
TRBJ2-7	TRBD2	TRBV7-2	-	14	CASSLGGAGLEQYF	TGTGCCAGCAGCTTAGGGGGAGCGGGACTCGAGCAGTACTTC
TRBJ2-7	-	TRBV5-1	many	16	CASSSDNSGITYEQYF	TGCGCCAGCAGCTCCGATAACAGCGGAATTACCTACGAGCAGTACTTC
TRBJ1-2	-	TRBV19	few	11	CASSATYGYTF	TGTGCCAGTAGTGCTACATACGGCTACACCTTC
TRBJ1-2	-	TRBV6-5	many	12	CASSYGGRGYTF	TGTGCCAGCAGTTACGGGGGCAGGGGCTACACCTTC
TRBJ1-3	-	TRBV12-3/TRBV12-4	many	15	CASRSSGESGNTIYF	TGTGCCAGCAGGAGTTCCGGGGAGTCCGGAAACACCATATATTTT
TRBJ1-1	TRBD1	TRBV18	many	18	CASSPPVWDREMNTEAFF	TGTGCCAGCTCACCACCGGTTTGGGACAGAGAAATGAACACTGAAGCTTTCTTT
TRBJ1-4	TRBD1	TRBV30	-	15	CAWSVPGGGYEKLFF	TGTGCCTGGAGTGTACCTGGAGGGGGCTATGAAAAACTGTTTTTT
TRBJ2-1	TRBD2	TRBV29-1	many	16	CSVNGLAGVQTFEQFF	TGCAGCGTCAACGGACTAGCGGGAGTTCAGACGTTTGAGCAGTTCTTC
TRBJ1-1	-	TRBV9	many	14	CASSVVRGRAEAFF	TGTGCCAGCAGCGTAGTTAGGGGTCGGGCTGAAGCTTTCTTT
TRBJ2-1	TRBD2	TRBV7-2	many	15	CASSPAGVLYNEQFF	TGTGCCAGCAGCCCAGCGGGGGTCCTGTACAATGAGCAGTTCTTC
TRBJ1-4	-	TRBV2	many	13	CASKRGKGEKLFF	TGTGCCAGCAAGAGGGGGAAGGGTGAAAAACTGTTTTTT
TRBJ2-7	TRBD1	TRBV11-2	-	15	CASSLDRDSSYEQYF	TGTGCCAGCAGCTTAGACAGGGACAGCTCCTACGAGCAGTACTTC
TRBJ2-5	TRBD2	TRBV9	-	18	CASSAAFVRGGLGETQYF	TGTGCCAGCAGCGCTGCCTTTGTTAGGGGAGGGCTCGGGGAGACCCAGTACTTC
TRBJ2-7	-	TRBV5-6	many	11	CASSRGNEQYF	TGTGCCAGCAGTCGAGGAAACGAGCAGTACTTC
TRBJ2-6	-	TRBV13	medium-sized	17	CASSFSARGRGANVLTF	TGTGCCAGCAGCTTCTCGGCTCGGGGGCGTGGGGCCAACGTCCTGACTTTC
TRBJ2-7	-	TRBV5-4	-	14	CAISLGVSWGEQYF	TGTGCCATCAGCTTGGGTGTCTCGTGGGGCGAGCAGTACTTC
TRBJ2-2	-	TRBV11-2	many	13	CASSQAYTGELFF	TGTGCCAGCAGCCAGGCGTACACCGGGGAGCTGTTTTTT
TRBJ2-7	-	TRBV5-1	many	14	CASSLQGSSYEQYF	TGCGCCAGCAGCTTGCAAGGGAGCAGCTACGAGCAGTACTTC
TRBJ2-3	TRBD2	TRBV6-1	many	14	CASKSGTSTDTQYF	TGTGCCAGCAAGAGCGGGACTAGCACAGATACGCAGTATTTT
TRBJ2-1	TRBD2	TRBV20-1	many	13	CSARDAGGNEQFF	TGCAGTGCTAGAGATGCGGGGGGCAATGAGCAGTTCTTC
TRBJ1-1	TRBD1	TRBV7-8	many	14	CASSRDRVNTEAFF	TGTGCCAGCAGCAGGGACAGAGTGAACACTGAAGCCTTCTTT
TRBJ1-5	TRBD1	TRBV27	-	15	CASSLGTGGNQPQHF	TGTGCCAGCAGTTTAGGGACAGGGGGAAATCAGCCCCAGCATTTT
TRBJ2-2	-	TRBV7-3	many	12	CASSLMNGELFF	TGTGCCAGCAGCTTAATGAACGGGGAGCTGTTTTTT
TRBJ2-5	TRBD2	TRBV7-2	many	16	CASSDPPGGPRETQYF	TGTGCCAGCAGCGACCCCCCGGGAGGGCCGAGGGAGACCCAGTACTTC
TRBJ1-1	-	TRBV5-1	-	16	CASSPETGQKNTEAFF	TGCGCCAGCAGCCCCGAGACGGGACAAAAGAACACTGAAGCTTTCTTT
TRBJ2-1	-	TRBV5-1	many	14	CASSLGPGYNEQFF	TGCGCCAGCAGCTTGGGCCCAGGGTACAATGAGCAGTTCTTC
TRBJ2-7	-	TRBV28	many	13	CATTGQHLYEQYF	TGTGCCACCACCGGACAGCATCTCTACGAGCAGTACTTC
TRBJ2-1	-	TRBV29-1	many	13	CSVDFGGGDEQFF	TGCAGCGTTGATTTTGGAGGGGGTGATGAGCAGTTCTTC
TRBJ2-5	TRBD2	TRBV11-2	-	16	CASSRGLAGCWETQYF	TGTGCCAGCAGCCGGGGACTAGCGGGATGTTGGGAGACCCAGTACTTC
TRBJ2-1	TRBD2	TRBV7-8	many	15	CASSLEGGRLNEQFF	TGTGCCAGCAGCTTAGAAGGCGGGAGATTGAATGAGCAGTTCTTC
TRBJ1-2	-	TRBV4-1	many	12	CASSQDSEGYTF	TGCGCCAGCAGCCAAGATTCGGAGGGCTACACCTTC
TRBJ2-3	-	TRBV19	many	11	CASSQGETQYF	TGTGCCAGTTCCCAGGGTGAAACGCAGTATTTT
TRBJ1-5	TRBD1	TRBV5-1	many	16	CASSLAGQGAGQPQHF	TGCGCCAGCAGCTTGGCCGGGCAGGGGGCAGGTCAGCCCCAGCATTTT
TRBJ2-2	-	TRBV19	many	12	CASSMKDGELFF	TGTGCCAGTAGTATGAAGGACGGGGAGCTGTTTTTT
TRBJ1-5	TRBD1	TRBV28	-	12	CTGTGPNQPQHF	TGTACCGGGACAGGGCCAAATCAGCCCCAGCATTTT
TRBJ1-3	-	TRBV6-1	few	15	CASSELAGAGNTIYF	TGTGCCAGCAGTGAACTGGCAGGGGCGGGAAACACCATATATTTT
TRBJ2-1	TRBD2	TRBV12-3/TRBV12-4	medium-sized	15	CASSSTSVPNNEQFF	TGTGCCAGCAGTTCAACTAGCGTACCAAACAATGAGCAGTTCTTC
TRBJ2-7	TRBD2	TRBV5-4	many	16	CASSSLSGRAGYEQYF	TGTGCCAGCAGCTCCCTTAGCGGGAGGGCAGGCTACGAGCAGTACTTC
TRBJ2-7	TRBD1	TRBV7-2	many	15	CASSPLGTGYYEQYF	TGTGCCAGCAGTCCATTGGGGACAGGGTACTACGAGCAGTACTTC
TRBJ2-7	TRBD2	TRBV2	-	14	CASSGGGVPYEQYF	TGTGCCAGCAGTGGTGGGGGGGTCCCCTACGAGCAGTACTTC
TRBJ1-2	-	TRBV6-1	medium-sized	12	CASSDANYGYTF	TGTGCCAGCAGTGATGCGAACTATGGCTACACCTTC
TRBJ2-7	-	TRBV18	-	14	CASSPRQGNGYQYF	TGTGCCAGCTCACCAAGGCAGGGGAACGGCTATCAGTACTTC
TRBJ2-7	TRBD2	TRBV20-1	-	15	CSASGTSGGFYEQYF	TGCAGTGCTAGTGGGACTAGCGGAGGTTTCTACGAGCAGTACTTC
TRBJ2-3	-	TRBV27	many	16	CASSLGGPGGTDTQYF	TGTGCCAGCAGTTTAGGAGGGCCGGGAGGCACAGATACGCAGTATTTT
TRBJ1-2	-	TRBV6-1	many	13	CASSQDRSYGYTF	TGTGCCAGCAGTCAGGACAGAAGCTATGGCTACACCTTC
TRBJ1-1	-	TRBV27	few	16	CASREQPGAGNTEAFF	TGTGCCAGCAGAGAGCAACCCGGGGCTGGAAACACTGAAGCTTTCTTT
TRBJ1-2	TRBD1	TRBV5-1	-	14	CASSLVTGNYGYTF	TGCGCCAGCAGCTTGGTGACAGGGAACTATGGCTACACCTTC
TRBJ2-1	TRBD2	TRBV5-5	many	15	CASSLVPAGGNEQFF	TGTGCCAGCAGCTTGGTTCCAGCGGGAGGGAATGAGCAGTTCTTC
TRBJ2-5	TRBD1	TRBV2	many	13	CAVSPHRGETQYF	TGTGCCGTCAGCCCCCACAGGGGAGAGACCCAGTACTTC
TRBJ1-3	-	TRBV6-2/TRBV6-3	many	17	CASSYDFNHFSGNTIYF	TGTGCCAGCAGTTACGACTTCAACCACTTCTCTGGAAACACCATATATTTT
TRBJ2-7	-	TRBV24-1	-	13	CATSPGDLYEQYF	TGTGCCACCAGCCCAGGGGACCTCTACGAGCAGTACTTC
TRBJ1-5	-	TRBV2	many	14	CASGPGDQYQPQHF	TGTGCCAGCGGACCGGGGGACCAATATCAGCCCCAGCATTTT
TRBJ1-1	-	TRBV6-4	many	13	CASSADETTEAFF	TGTGCCAGCAGTGCCGATGAAACCACTGAAGCTTTCTTT
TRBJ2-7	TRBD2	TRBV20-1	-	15	CSARDGGSMSYEQYF	TGCAGTGCTAGAGATGGCGGGAGTATGTCCTACGAGCAGTACTTC
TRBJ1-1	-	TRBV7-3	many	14	CASSSNDHRAKAFF	TGTGCCAGCAGCTCCAACGACCACAGGGCGAAAGCTTTCTTT